These T cell receptor beta chains were read from a single sample in a study of CD8+ T cells in alopecia areata. Sequenced by immunoSEQ multiplex PCR; TCRdb stores in-frame clones only, minus some. The sample holds 150,000 or so clones, 55% seen once. Material: CD4+ T cells sorted from blood. These receptors all come from a human donor in good health. Both conserved end residues are part of each CDR3. The D gene is left open where the match is weak. Clone size is stated in some rows and not others, as once, few, many or a class when expanded.

D gene,clone size,V gene,CDR3 length,J gene,CDR3 DNA,CDR3 protein
TRBD1,few,TRBV19,14,TRBJ1-2,TGTGCCACAAGGCCCACAGGGGTAAACTATGGCTACACCTTC,CATRPTGVNYGYTF
TRBD1,.,TRBV7-9,15,TRBJ2-2,TGTGCCAGCAGCTTCTCACAGGGGAAAATCGGGGAGCTGTTTTTT,CASSFSQGKIGELFF
.,.,TRBV4-2,14,TRBJ1-2,TGTGCCAGCAGCCAAGATTACAGGCTTTCTGGCTACACCTTC,CASSQDYRLSGYTF
.,.,TRBV6-1,13,TRBJ1-5,TGTGCCAGCTGTGGTGGCGGCAATCAGCCCCAGCATTTT,CASCGGGNQPQHF
.,few,TRBV15,13,TRBJ2-5,TGTGCCACCAGAAGGAGCGGGCGGGAGACCCAGTACTTC,CATRRSGRETQYF
.,once,TRBV6-1,15,TRBJ2-1,TGTGCCAGCAGTCCTCGACAGACCTCCTACAATGAGCAGTTCTTC,CASSPRQTSYNEQFF
.,once,TRBV25-1,13,TRBJ1-1,TGTGCCAGCAGTTGGGGGGCGAACACTGAAGCTTTCTTT,CASSWGANTEAFF
.,.,TRBV30,15,TRBJ2-2,TGTGCCTGGGCCAGCGGACTCGCGAACACCGGGGAGCTGTTTTTT,CAWASGLANTGELFF
TRBD1,.,TRBV6-1,15,TRBJ1-5,TGTGCCAGCAGTCCGGGCAGGGGGCATGGTCAGCCCCAGCATTTT,CASSPGRGHGQPQHF
.,.,TRBV5-6,14,TRBJ2-5,TGTGCCAGCAGCTTATCAGGCGGGAAAGAGACCCAGTACTTC,CASSLSGGKETQYF
TRBD2,few,TRBV4-1,16,TRBJ2-1,TGCGCCAGCAGCCAACCGACTAGCGGGGACTGGCATGAGCAGTTCTTC,CASSQPTSGDWHEQFF
.,.,TRBV9,15,TRBJ2-5,TGTGCCAGCAGCCCCCGACAGCGGTGGCAAGAGACCCAGTACTTC,CASSPRQRWQETQYF
TRBD2,.,TRBV5-1,15,TRBJ2-7,TGCGCCAGCAGCTTGGGCGGGACTATGGTTTACGAGCAGTACTTC,CASSLGGTMVYEQYF
.,.,TRBV15,17,TRBJ2-6,TGTGCCACCAGCAGAGATGGGTGGTCGTCTGGGGCCAACGTCCTGACTTTC,CATSRDGWSSGANVLTF
.,.,TRBV27,13,TRBJ1-2,TGTGCCAGCAGTATGAGGGAGTCAGTGGGCTACACCTTC,CASSMRESVGYTF
TRBD1,.,TRBV28,15,TRBJ2-3,TGTGCCAGCAGCCGGGACAGGTTTCCGGGAGATACGCAGTATTTT,CASSRDRFPGDTQYF
.,.,TRBV29-1,12,TRBJ1-2,TGCAGCGTTGACGAACGGGTCTATGGCTACACCTTC,CSVDERVYGYTF
.,.,TRBV5-1,14,TRBJ2-7,TGCGCCAGCAGCGGCCGGGACAACGACTACGAGCAGTACTTC,CASSGRDNDYEQYF
TRBD1,few,TRBV6-5,13,TRBJ1-4,TGTGCCACAGGGGGACAGGCTTATGAAAAACTGTTTTTT,CATGGQAYEKLFF
.,few,TRBV29-1,13,TRBJ2-2,TGCAGCGTTGATACTTGGGGTTCCGGGGAGCTGTTTTTT,CSVDTWGSGELFF
.,.,TRBV7-2,12,TRBJ2-5,TGTGCCAGCAGCCCCCCAGTAGAGACCCAGTACTTC,CASSPPVETQYF
.,.,TRBV29-1,10,TRBJ1-1,TGCAGCGCAATCTACACTGAAGCTTTCTTT,CSAIYTEAFF
.,few,TRBV29-1,12,TRBJ2-7,TGCAGCGTTGAATTCATGGGTCGCGAGCAGTACTTC,CSVEFMGREQYF
.,few,TRBV6-1,15,TRBJ1-2,TGTGCCAGCGGGCCAGGGGCGGCCGGAGACTATGGCTACACCTTC,CASGPGAAGDYGYTF
.,few,TRBV29-1,14,TRBJ2-7,TGCAGCGTTGAAGACCCTTCGATCGGCAGTGAGCAGTACTTC,CSVEDPSIGSEQYF
.,.,TRBV5-4,13,TRBJ2-1,TGTGCCAGCAGCTTACCCGGTGGCCATGAGCAGTTCTTC,CASSLPGGHEQFF
.,.,TRBV29-1,13,TRBJ2-3,TGCAGCGGTCTCGGCGGGCGCACAGATACGCAGTATTTT,CSGLGGRTDTQYF
.,few,TRBV29-1,11,TRBJ2-7,TGCAGCGTTCCAGGGTTTAACGAGCAGTACTTC,CSVPGFNEQYF
.,.,TRBV2,13,TRBJ2-3,TGTGCCAGTGAAAATTTGGGCACAGATACGCAGTATTTT,CASENLGTDTQYF
.,.,TRBV5-1,14,TRBJ1-1,TGCGCCAGCAGCGGAGCGGCAAGGAACACTGAAGCTTTCTTT,CASSGAARNTEAFF
TRBD2,.,TRBV30,12,TRBJ2-1,TGTGCCTGGAGCCCTCGGGGGGAGGAGGAGATCTTC,CAWSPRGEEEIF
.,few,TRBV5-1,12,TRBJ2-3,TGCGCCAGCAGCTTGACCACAGATACGCAGTATTTT,CASSLTTDTQYF
TRBD1,.,TRBV2,13,TRBJ1-2,TGTGCCAGCAGTAGGGGACAGGGGGTCGGCTACACCTTC,CASSRGQGVGYTF
TRBD1,.,TRBV29-1,13,TRBJ1-2,TGCAGCACCCGGACAGGGGGCAACTATGGCTACACCTTC,CSTRTGGNYGYTF
.,.,TRBV29-1,15,TRBJ2-7,TGCAGCGCCGCCGACTTCCGATTGAACTCCTACGAGCAGTACTTC,CSAADFRLNSYEQYF
.,.,TRBV30,13,TRBJ2-5,TGTGCCTGGAGTCTGAAGGGGACAAAGACCCAGTACTTC,CAWSLKGTKTQYF
TRBD1,.,TRBV6-1,13,TRBJ2-7,TGTGCCAGCAGTGCGGGACAGGCCTACGAGCAGTACTTC,CASSAGQAYEQYF
.,.,TRBV27,15,TRBJ1-3,TGTGCCAGCAGTTTGACAGCCGCTTCTGGAAACACCATATATTTT,CASSLTAASGNTIYF
TRBD2,.,TRBV7-2,17,TRBJ2-4,TGTGCCAGCAGCCTGACTAGCGGAAGATTAGCCAAAAACATTCAGTACTTC,CASSLTSGRLAKNIQYF
.,.,TRBV7-7,14,TRBJ2-5,TGTGCCAGCAGCTTAGCAGGACCCGGGGAGACCCAGTACTTC,CASSLAGPGETQYF
.,.,TRBV29-1,15,TRBJ2-4,TGCAGCGTGCTCGCTCGGGGTTTAGCCAAAAACATTCAGTACTTC,CSVLARGLAKNIQYF
.,.,TRBV7-9,14,TRBJ2-5,TGTGCCAGCAGCTCTTACACGGACGCAGAGACCCAGTACTTC,CASSSYTDAETQYF
.,few,TRBV10-2,15,TRBJ2-3,TGCGCCAGCCAGTGGGCTCCAACTAGCACAGATACGCAGTATTTT,CASQWAPTSTDTQYF
.,.,TRBV2,10,TRBJ2-5,TGTGCCAGCAGTTCCGGACGCCAGTACTTC,CASSSGRQYF